Listed below are T cell receptor beta chains from one sample, sequenced in a study of blood T cell repertoires in COVID-19. The method was immunoSEQ multiplex PCR; TCRdb's version includes in-frame clones alone and lacks a portion of them. This sample has around 80,000 clones, with 75% to 85% found just once. Sequenced: peripheral blood. These receptors all stem from a human donor in a cohort sampled during active COVID-19. CDR3s include the opening cysteine and the closing phenylalanine or tryptophan. A D gene is named only where the DNA matches it firmly. The size entry is marked missing in some rows and otherwise reads once, few, many or a size class.

>TRBV7-9|.|.|15|TRBJ2-1
CASSPPGLPYNEQFF
TGTGCCAGCAGCCCCCCGGGACTCCCCTACAATGAGCAGTTCTTC
>TRBV6-1|.|.|14|TRBJ2-1
CASSEWSSYNEQFF
TGTGCCAGCAGTGAGTGGAGCTCCTACAATGAGCAGTTCTTC
>TRBV7-9|.|TRBD2|19|TRBJ2-1
CASSLPRLAGGWAYNEQFF
TGTGCCAGCAGCTTACCGCGTCTAGCGGGGGGTTGGGCCTACAATGAGCAGTTCTTC
>TRBV19|.|.|14|TRBJ2-1
CASSVAVPYNEQFF
TGTGCCAGTAGTGTAGCGGTCCCCTACAATGAGCAGTTCTTC
>TRBV10-3|.|.|17|TRBJ1-6
CAISRTGPSSYNSPLHF
TGTGCCATCAGCAGAACAGGGCCCAGCTCCTATAATTCACCCCTCCACTTT
>TRBV7-8|.|.|16|TRBJ1-5
CASSLERLQTGQPQHF
TGTGCCAGCAGCTTAGAAAGACTCCAAACGGGTCAGCCCCAGCATTTT
>TRBV12-5|.|TRBD1|17|TRBJ1-1
CASGLGQGTTMNTEAFF
TGTGCTAGTGGTTTGGGACAGGGAACCACGATGAACACTGAAGCTTTCTTT
>TRBV7-6|.|.|14|TRBJ1-6
CASSLGGGGSPLHF
TGTGCCAGCAGCCTCGGGGGAGGGGGTTCACCCCTCCACTTT
>TRBV28|.|.|13|TRBJ1-1
CASRRGGNTEAFF
TGTGCCAGCAGAAGGGGGGGGAACACTGAAGCTTTCTTT
>TRBV5-1|.|.|15|TRBJ1-5
CASSPRPGSNQPQHF
TGCGCCAGCAGCCCTCGACCGGGTAGCAATCAGCCCCAGCATTTT
>TRBV25-1|.|.|14|TRBJ1-5
CASSGGGSGQPQHF
TGTGCCAGCAGCGGGGGGGGATCAGGTCAGCCCCAGCATTTT
>TRBV30|once|.|14|TRBJ1-5
CAWSVLGRNQPQHF
TGTGCCTGGAGTGTTTTGGGCCGCAATCAGCCCCAGCATTTT
>TRBV19|.|TRBD1|16|TRBJ1-4
CASSIGDRGADEKLFF
TGTGCCAGTAGTATAGGTGACAGGGGGGCGGATGAAAAACTGTTTTTT
>TRBV4-1|once|TRBD1|13|TRBJ2-1
CASKRTGANEQFF
TGCGCCAGCAAAAGGACAGGGGCGAATGAGCAGTTCTTC
>TRBV29-1|.|.|12|TRBJ2-3
CSATPPGDTQYF
TGCAGCGCTACCCCACCCGGAGATACGCAGTATTTT
>TRBV7-9|.|.|14|TRBJ2-1
CASSFMGAPRKQFF
TGTGCCAGCAGCTTTATGGGGGCGCCTAGGAAGCAGTTCTTC
>TRBV7-3|.|TRBD2|15|TRBJ2-1
CASSLLAGTYNEQFF
TGTGCCAGCAGCTTATTAGCGGGGACCTACAATGAGCAGTTCTTC
>TRBV18|.|.|13|TRBJ2-3
CASSPGGTDTQYF
TGTGCCAGCTCACCCGGCGGAACAGATACGCAGTATTTT
>TRBV18|.|.|15|TRBJ2-3
CASSPPGGRSDTQYF
TGTGCCAGCTCACCACCGGGGGGAAGGTCAGATACGCAGTATTTT
>TRBV19|.|.|13|TRBJ2-7
CASSETGLGEQYF
TGTGCCAGTAGTGAAACAGGGCTTGGCGAGCAGTACTTC
>TRBV4-2|.|TRBD2|15|TRBJ2-1
CASSQVGEGGLEQFF
TGTGCCAGCAGCCAAGTTGGGGAGGGAGGCTTAGAGCAGTTCTTC
>TRBV2|.|TRBD2|15|TRBJ2-1
CASRALAGNWNEQFF
TGTGCCAGCAGGGCCCTAGCGGGGAATTGGAATGAGCAGTTCTTC
>TRBV7-2|.|TRBD1|15|TRBJ2-3
CASSPDRVVTDTQYF
TGTGCCAGCAGCCCCGACAGGGTAGTAACAGATACGCAGTATTTT
>TRBV7-9|.|.|13|TRBJ1-3
CASSGSGGNTIYF
TGTGCCAGCAGTGGAAGCGGCGGAAACACCATATATTTT
>TRBV4-2|once|.|13|TRBJ2-7
CASSQVVEGEQYF
TGTGCCAGCAGCCAAGTGGTAGAGGGCGAGCAGTACTTC
>TRBV19|few|TRBD2|16|TRBJ2-3
CASSISSGGGSDTQYF
TGTGCCAGTAGTATCTCTAGCGGGGGGGGCTCAGATACGCAGTATTTT
>TRBV3-1/TRBV3-2|.|TRBD2|16|TRBJ2-1
CASSRGLAGTYNEQFF
TGTGCCAGCAGCCGGGGACTAGCGGGGACATACAATGAGCAGTTCTTC
>TRBV23-1|.|.|16|TRBJ1-6
CASSQKQVTYNSPLHF
TGCGCCAGCAGTCAAAAACAGGTTACCTATAATTCACCCCTCCACTTT
>TRBV5-1|.|.|15|TRBJ1-3
CASSLGGGSGNTIYF
TGCGCCAGCAGCTTGGGGGGAGGCTCAGGAAACACCATATATTTT
>TRBV18|.|.|14|TRBJ1-1
CASSQRAGYTEAFF
TGTGCCAGCTCTCAGAGGGCAGGCTACACTGAAGCTTTCTTT
>TRBV11-3|.|.|13|TRBJ2-1
CASSFAIHNEQFF
TGTGCCAGCAGCTTCGCGATCCACAATGAGCAGTTCTTC